The 7 T cell receptor beta chains in this list originate from one sample, sequenced in a study of shared clonotypes between healthy human individuals. The assay was immunoSEQ multiplex PCR, and TCRdb's table has in-frame clones only and misses some. This sample has 2,500,000 or so clones, with more than 85% found just once. Source material: naive CD4+ T cells from PBMCs. Subset meaning: CD45RA+ positively selected. The receptors here all came from a man aged 18-30 years in good health. Some clones in this sample may be carry-over from other donors' samples.

This chain links TRBV5-1 with TRBJ1-2; possibly TRBD1 for D (5 bases). Germline V gene lookup returns CDR1 SGHRS and CDR2 YFSETQ. The CDR3 has 15 amino acids. V was trimmed by 3 bases and J by 5 bases, leaving 17 bases between them. The CDR3 nucleotides are TGCGCCAGCAGCTATGGGACGTCTCTAGAGTATGGCTACACCTTC. It yields the protein CASSYGTSLEYGYTF.

The V gene is TRBV10-3, the J gene TRBJ1-3; D possibly corresponds to TRBD1 (5 bases). CDR1 is ENHRY, CDR2 SYGVKD, per germline. This CDR3 has 14 amino acids. The V and J ends lost 8 bases and 2 bases respectively, with 13 bases between them. This chain's CDR3 is CAIRGVLTGNTIYF. DNA for the CDR3: TGTGCCATCCGGGGGGTGCTTACTGGAAACACCATATATTTT.

Note on this clone: The sample contains more than one DNA sequence encoding this CDR3. V is TRBV5-8 and J is TRBJ1-5, with 8 bases identical to TRBD1. Germline V gene data show CDR1 as SGHTS and CDR2 as YDEGEE. The CDR3 sequence is 15 residues long. V was pared by 0 bases and J by 2 bases, with 1 base of the junction left unmatched. The CDR3 nucleotides are TGTGCCAGCAGCTTGGGGACAGGGCGCAATCAGCCCCAGCATTTT. Protein product: CASSLGTGRNQPQHF.

The chain couples TRBV25-1 to TRBJ2-7; TRBD2 is a possible D gene (6 bases). The CDR3 is 13 residues long. Trimming removed 2 bases at V and 6 bases at J, with 11 bases between. CDR1 and CDR2 from the germline V gene are MGHDK and SYGVNS. The chain's CDR3 is CASSEAGRTEQYF. As DNA, the CDR3 is TGTGCCAGCAGTGAAGCGGGGCGGACCGAGCAGTACTTC.

V and J are TRBV5-4 and TRBJ2-5; D is unclear. The CDR3 has 15 residues. V was cut by 3 bases and J by 2 bases, with 14 bases left in between. CDR1 is SGHNT, CDR2 YYREEE, per germline (reference sequence). CDR3 sequence (DNA): TGTGCCAGCAGCTCGGCGAAGGGCTCACAAGAGACCCAGTACTTC. This encodes CASSSAKGSQETQYF.

This chain joins TRBV30 and TRBJ2-1; the match to TRBD2 covers 9 bases. The trim removed 3 bases at V and 3 bases at J, leaving 6 bases unmatched. Germline V gives CDR1 GTSNPN, CDR2 SVGIG (reference sequence). The CDR3 sequence is 15 residues long. CDR3 sequence: CAWRPSGRFYNEQFF. The DNA for the CDR3 is TGTGCCTGGAGACCGAGCGGGAGGTTCTACAATGAGCAGTTCTTC. Combining the CDR3 with reference TRBV30 and TRBJ2-1 gives the whole variable domain SQTIHQWPATLVQPVGSPLSLECTVEGTSNPNLYWYRQAAGRGLQLLFYSVGIGQISSEVPQNLSASRPQDRQFILSSKKLLLSDSGFYLCAWRPSGRFYNEQFFGPGTRLTVL.

This chain uses TRBV5-6 with TRBJ2-1, with D maybe TRBD1 (6 bases). Trimming took 2 bases from V and 4 from J, leaving 10 bases between them. Germline V gives CDR1 SGHDT, CDR2 YYEEEE. The CDR3 is 14 amino acids. CDR3 sequence (DNA): TGTGCCAGCAGCTTTGGGGGCGATTACAATGAGCAGTTCTTC. Residues: CASSFGGDYNEQFF.